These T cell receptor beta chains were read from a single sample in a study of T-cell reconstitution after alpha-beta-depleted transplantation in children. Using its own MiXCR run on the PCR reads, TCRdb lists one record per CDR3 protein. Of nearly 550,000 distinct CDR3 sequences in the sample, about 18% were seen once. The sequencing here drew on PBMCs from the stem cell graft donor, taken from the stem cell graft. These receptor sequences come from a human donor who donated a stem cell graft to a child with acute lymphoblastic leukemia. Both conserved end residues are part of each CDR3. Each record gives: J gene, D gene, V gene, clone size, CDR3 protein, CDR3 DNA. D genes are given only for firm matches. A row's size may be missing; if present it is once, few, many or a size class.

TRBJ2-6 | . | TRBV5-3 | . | CAISAGLLSGANVLTF | TGTGCCATCAGCGCCGGGCTCCTCTCTGGGGCCAACGTCCTGACTTTC
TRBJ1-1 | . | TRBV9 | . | CASSVAYLDTEAFF | TGTGCCAGCAGCGTAGCATATTTGGACACTGAAGCTTTCTTT
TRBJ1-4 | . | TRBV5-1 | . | CASSFRSTNEKLFF | TGCGCCAGCAGCTTCAGGTCGACTAATGAAAAACTGTTTTTT
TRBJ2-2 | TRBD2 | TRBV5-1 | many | CASSLGTSGRHANTGELFF | TGCGCCAGCAGCTTGGGGACTAGCGGGAGACACGCGAACACCGGGGAGCTGTTTTTT
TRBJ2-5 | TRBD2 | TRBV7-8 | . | CASSPRTSGSLETQYF | TGTGCCAGCAGCCCACGGACTAGCGGGAGTTTAGAGACCCAGTACTTC
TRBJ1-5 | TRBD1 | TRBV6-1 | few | CASKKDRGSNQPQHF | TGTGCCAGCAAAAAGGACAGGGGAAGCAATCAGCCCCAGCATTTT
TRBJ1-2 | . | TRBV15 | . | CATSRAQGDGYTF | TGTGCCACCAGCAGAGCACAGGGCGATGGCTACACCTTC
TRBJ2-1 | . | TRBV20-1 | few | CSARAPLGEQFF | TGCAGTGCTAGAGCCCCGCTCGGTGAGCAGTTCTTC
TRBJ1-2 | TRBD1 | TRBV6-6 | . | CASSWDRNGGYTF | TGTGCCAGCAGCTGGGACAGGAATGGTGGCTACACCTTC
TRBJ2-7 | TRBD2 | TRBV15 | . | CATSRDRGLAGRKYEQYF | TGTGCCACCAGCAGAGATAGGGGACTAGCGGGAAGGAAGTACGAGCAGTACTTC
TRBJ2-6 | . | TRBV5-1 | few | CASSPFLSGSGANVLTF | TGCGCCAGCAGCCCTTTCCTCTCGGGTTCTGGGGCCAACGTCCTGACTTTC
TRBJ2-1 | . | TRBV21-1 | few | CASSNWGTCDEQFF | TGTGCCAGCAGCAATTGGGGGACTTGCGATGAGCAGTTCTTC
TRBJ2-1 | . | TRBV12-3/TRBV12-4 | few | CASSFDQYNEQFF | TGTGCCAGCAGTTTCGACCAGTACAATGAGCAGTTCTTC
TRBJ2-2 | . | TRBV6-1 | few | CASTPRGGINTGELFF | TGTGCCAGCACTCCTAGGGGGGGAATTAACACCGGGGAGCTGTTTTTT
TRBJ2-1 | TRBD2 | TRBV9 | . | CASSATSGSNEQFF | TGTGCCAGCAGCGCCACTAGCGGGAGCAATGAGCAGTTCTTC
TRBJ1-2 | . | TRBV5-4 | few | CASSFGFSRQSYGYTF | TGTGCCAGCAGCTTTGGGTTTTCAAGACAGAGCTATGGCTACACCTTC
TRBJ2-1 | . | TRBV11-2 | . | CASSPLPEFWRAYNEQFF | TGTGCCAGCAGCCCCCTCCCCGAGTTTTGGCGGGCATACAATGAGCAGTTCTTC
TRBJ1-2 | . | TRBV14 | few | CASSQADFRQLFYGYTF | TGTGCCAGCAGCCAAGCTGACTTCCGACAGCTCTTCTATGGCTACACCTTC
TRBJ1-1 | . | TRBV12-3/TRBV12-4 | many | CASGREGTEAFF | TGTGCCAGCGGCCGGGAGGGCACTGAAGCTTTCTTT
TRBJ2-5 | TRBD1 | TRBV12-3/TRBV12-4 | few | CASSRQLRGTETQYF | TGTGCCAGCAGCCGACAGCTCAGGGGGACAGAGACCCAGTACTTC
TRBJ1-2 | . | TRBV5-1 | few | CASSLGEDSYGYTF | TGCGCCAGCAGCTTGGGAGAGGACAGCTATGGCTACACCTTC
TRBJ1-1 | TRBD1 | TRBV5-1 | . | CASSYPTGKGLDTEAFF | TGCGCCAGCAGCTACCCGACAGGGAAGGGATTGGACACTGAAGCTTTCTTT
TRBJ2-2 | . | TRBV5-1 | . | CASSYSLDGDGELFF | TGCGCCAGCAGCTACTCCCTGGACGGGGACGGGGAGCTGTTTTTT
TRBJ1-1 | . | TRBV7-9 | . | CASSLGVQGLNTEAFF | TGTGCCAGCAGCTTAGGGGTCCAGGGATTGAACACTGAAGCTTTCTTT